The 8 T cell receptor beta chains below were found in one sample sequenced in a study of cytomegalovirus exposure and HLA in healthy donors. This PCR relied on a set of 60 Vbeta primers and 13 Jbeta primers. Clones were sequenced by immunoSEQ multiplex PCR, and TCRdb holds only the in-frame ones, with some missing. Of some 140,000 clones listed, more than 75% are singletons. Material: PBMCs. The source is a female donor in good health and CMV-seronegative.

The rearrangement joins TRBV6-5 to TRBJ1-6, with D possibly TRBD1 on 5 matching bases. Per the germline V gene, CDR1 is MNHEY and CDR2 is SVGAGI. V dropped 8 bases and J dropped 5 bases, with 13 bases sitting between them. This CDR3 is 14 amino acids long. The CDR3 bases are TGTGCCAGCTCGCGAGACAGAGATAATTCACCCCTCCACTTT. The encoded protein is CASSRDRDNSPLHF.

This clone was seen only a few times. This CDR3 is also generated by other DNA sequences in the sample. The chain joins TRBV29-1 to TRBJ2-7; a possible D gene is TRBD1 (5 bases). The CDR3 is 11 residues long. CDR1 is SQVTM, CDR2 ANQGSEA, per germline. V gave up 2 bases and J gave up 5 bases, with 7 bases separating them. The CDR3 spells CSVESGNEQYF. The CDR3 DNA is TGCAGCGTTGAATCAGGGAACGAGCAGTACTTC.

This clone was counted between two and nine times. The chain uses TRBV6-6 and TRBJ2-7; D ambiguous. With 2 bases removed from V and 2 bases from J, the gap between germline ends came to 13 bases. This CDR3 spans 15 amino acids. Germline CDR1 MNHNY, CDR2 SVGAGI (reference sequence). The CDR3 is CASSYPQADTYEQYF. The CDR3 DNA sequence: TGTGCCAGCAGTTACCCCCAGGCAGATACCTACGAGCAGTACTTC.

The chain uses TRBV18 and TRBJ2-7; D is ambiguous. This CDR3 is 14 amino acids long. Between the trimmed V and J ends, which lost 0 bases and 6 bases, there was a span of 12 bases. Germline assignment: CDR1 KGHSH and CDR2 LQKENI. CDR3 protein: CASSPPSLVGEQYF. The CDR3 bases are TGTGCCAGCTCACCACCATCCCTAGTTGGCGAGCAGTACTTC.

V gene TRBV4-3 combines with J gene TRBJ2-5, with TRBD2 matching 8 bases. Losses at the gene ends were 8 bases for V and 2 bases for J; bases not matched to a gene: 16. CDR1 and CDR2 (germline): LGHNA, YSLEER. The CDR3 is 17 residues long. This CDR3 reads CASFPRGGAGVQETQYF. The DNA of the CDR3 is TGCGCCAGCTTTCCCCGCGGGGGAGCGGGAGTACAAGAGACCCAGTACTTC.

V gene TRBV5-4 combines with J gene TRBJ2-5; 7 bases fit TRBD1. The germline gives CDR1 SGHNT, CDR2 YYREEE (reference sequence). J gave up 5 bases and V 2 bases, and 6 bases lay outside the gene matches. The CDR3 has 14 residues. The CDR3 loop reads CASSLQGFGETQYF. The CDR3 DNA follows: TGTGCCAGCAGCTTACAGGGGTTTGGGGAGACCCAGTACTTC.

The rearrangement joins TRBV2 to TRBJ1-4; TRBD1 might be the D (5 bases). Trimming cost V 10 bases and J 0 bases, with 12 bases left between them. The CDR3 has 14 amino acids. Germline V gives CDR1 SNHLY, CDR2 FYNNEI. In nucleotides, the CDR3 is TGTGCCACCCGACGGGACTCAACTAATGAAAAACTGTTTTTT. This sequence encodes CATRRDSTNEKLFF.

The CDR3 region has the DNA TGTGCCAGCCGTGGGTGGGACAGGGGTTCACCCCTCCACTTT. Translating gives CASRGWDRGSPLHF. V and J are TRBV7-6 and TRBJ1-6; 10 nucleotides line up with TRBD1. The germline gives CDR1 SGHVS, CDR2 FNYEAQ. J lost 9 bases, V lost 8 bases, and 7 bases had no gene match. This CDR3 comprises 14 residues.